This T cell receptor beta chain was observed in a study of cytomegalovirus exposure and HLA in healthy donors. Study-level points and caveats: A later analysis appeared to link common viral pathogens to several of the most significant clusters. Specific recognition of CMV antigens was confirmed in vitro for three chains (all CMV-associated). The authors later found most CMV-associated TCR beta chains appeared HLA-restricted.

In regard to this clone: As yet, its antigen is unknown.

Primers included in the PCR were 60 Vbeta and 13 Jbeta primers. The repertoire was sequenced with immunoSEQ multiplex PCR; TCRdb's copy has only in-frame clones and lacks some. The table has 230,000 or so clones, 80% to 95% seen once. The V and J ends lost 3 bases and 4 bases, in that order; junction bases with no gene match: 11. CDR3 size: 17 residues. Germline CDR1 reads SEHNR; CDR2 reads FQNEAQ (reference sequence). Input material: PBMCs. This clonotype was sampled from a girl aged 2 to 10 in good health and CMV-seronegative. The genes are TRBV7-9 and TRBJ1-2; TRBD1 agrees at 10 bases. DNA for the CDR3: TGTGCCAGCAGCTTCGTAATAGGGGACAGGGGACTCTATGGCTACACCTTC. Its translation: CASSFVIGDRGLYGYTF. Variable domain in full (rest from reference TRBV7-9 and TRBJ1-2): DTGVSQNPRHKITKRGQNVTFRCDPISEHNRLYWYRQTLGQGPEFLTYFQNEAQLEKSRLLSDRFSAERPKGSFSTLEIQRTEQGDSAMYLCASSFVIGDRGLYGYTFGSGTRLTVV.